A selection of T cell receptor beta chains follows, all from one sample in a study of vaccination and CD4 T cells after COVID-19. TCRdb itself ran the PCR reads through MiXCR, one entry per CDR3 protein. The sample includes about 21,000 distinct CDR3 sequences, roughly 50% of them seen just once. Their target antigens are unknown. The sequenced sample was CD4+ T cells from blood, cultured in vitro. These receptors were taken from a human donor who had recovered from COVID-19. CDR3s include the opening cysteine and the closing phenylalanine or tryptophan. D genes are given only for firm matches. Not every row has a clone size; where given, it reads once, few, many or a size class.

>TRBV7-8|TRBD1|-|TRBJ1-5
TGTGCCAGCAGCTTTACCGGGACAGGGGCTCATCAGCCCCAGCATTTT
CASSFTGTGAHQPQHF
>TRBV7-9|-|few|TRBJ2-1
TGTGCCAGCAGCGGACAGCGGGGCCGCTCCTACAATGAGCAGTTCTTC
CASSGQRGRSYNEQFF
>TRBV20-1|-|-|TRBJ1-5
TGCAGTGCCAACCCCGGGGGAAGCAATCAGCCCCAGCATTTT
CSANPGGSNQPQHF
>TRBV6-2/TRBV6-3|-|few|TRBJ1-1
TGTGCCAGCAGTCCCCGGACGGCCTTGAACACTGAAGCTTTCTTT
CASSPRTALNTEAFF
>TRBV20-1|TRBD1|medium-sized|TRBJ1-6
TGCAGTGCTAGCAAGACAGGGAGAGGAGATTCACCCCTCCACTTT
CSASKTGRGDSPLHF
>TRBV12-3/TRBV12-4|-|few|TRBJ1-6
TGTGCCAGCAGTTTAATGGAGTATAATTCACCCCTCCACTTT
CASSLMEYNSPLHF
>TRBV20-1|-|-|TRBJ2-1
TGCAGTGCTAGAGATCCCGGCAGGTCTAACTCCTACAATGAGCAGTTCTTC
CSARDPGRSNSYNEQFF
>TRBV11-3|-|-|TRBJ2-7
TGTGCCAGCAGCTTAGCCCTAACCGCAGGAGGCAACGAGCAGTACTTC
CASSLALTAGGNEQYF
>TRBV27|-|few|TRBJ1-5
TGTGCCAGCAGTTATCAGGGCAATCAGCCCCAGCATTTT
CASSYQGNQPQHF
>TRBV7-8|TRBD2|-|TRBJ2-5
TGTGCCAGCAGCTTACCTCCAGGGTGGGGGACTAGCGGGAGGAAACAAGAGACCCAGTACTTC
CASSLPPGWGTSGRKQETQYF
>TRBV7-3|-|-|TRBJ2-7
TGTGCCAGCAGCTTAACTCCCGGGAGTGGTGAGCAGTACTTC
CASSLTPGSGEQYF
>TRBV5-1|TRBD1|-|TRBJ1-5
TGCGCCAGCAGCTTGGCGGGACAGGGACAGCCCCAGCATTTT
CASSLAGQGQPQHF
>TRBV19|TRBD1|-|TRBJ2-5
TGTGCCAGTACCCCCCAGGGGGCAAAGACCCAGTACTTC
CASTPQGAKTQYF
>TRBV7-9|TRBD1|few|TRBJ1-2
TGTGCCAGCAGCACCGGGACAGGGGTCCCCTTAGGAGGCTACACCTTC
CASSTGTGVPLGGYTF
>TRBV11-2|-|-|TRBJ2-5
TGTGCCAGCAGCTGGGTCCAAGAGACCCAGTACTTC
CASSWVQETQYF
>TRBV6-1|TRBD1|-|TRBJ2-5
TGTGCCAGCAGTGAATGGGGGGACAGGCAAGAGACCCAGTACTTC
CASSEWGDRQETQYF
>TRBV7-3|TRBD1|few|TRBJ2-1
TGTGCCAGCAGCTTAAATCCCGCGGGGACAGGGGTGAATGAGCAGTTCTTC
CASSLNPAGTGVNEQFF
>TRBV20-1|-|few|TRBJ1-4
TGCAGTGCTAGATCCGCGGGGGGGGCGTTTAATGAAAAACTGTTTTTT
CSARSAGGAFNEKLFF
>TRBV6-1|-|few|TRBJ1-1
TGTGCCAGCATCGGGGGGATGAACACTGAAGCTTTCTTT
CASIGGMNTEAFF
>TRBV30|-|-|TRBJ2-3
TGTGCCTGGAGTGTAAGGCTAGCGAGAAAAGATACGCAGTATTTT
CAWSVRLARKDTQYF
>TRBV18|-|few|TRBJ1-1
TGTGCCAGCTCACCACGATCAGGGGACATGAACACTGAAGCTTTCTTT
CASSPRSGDMNTEAFF
>TRBV7-8|-|-|TRBJ1-4
TGTGCCAGCAGCCACCCTGGGGGAAATGAAAAACTGTTTTTT
CASSHPGGNEKLFF
>TRBV2|-|-|TRBJ2-5
TGTGCCAGCCGAAGGGGGAGCGACCAAGAGACCCAGTACTTC
CASRRGSDQETQYF
>TRBV5-1|TRBD2|-|TRBJ2-5
TGCGCCAGCAGCGAGACTAGCGCCACGTTAGAGACCCAGTACTTC
CASSETSATLETQYF
>TRBV21-1|-|-|TRBJ1-4
TGTGCCAGCAGCAAAGGCAGGTGGAAACTGTTTTTT
CASSKGRWKLFF
>TRBV27|-|-|TRBJ2-1
TGTGCCAGCAATCCGCGGCAAGGTTTTAGTGAGCAGTTCTTC
CASNPRQGFSEQFF
>TRBV30|TRBD1|-|TRBJ1-2
TGTGCCTGGAGTCCGAGGACAGGTGCAGGCTACACCTTC
CAWSPRTGAGYTF
>TRBV20-1|-|-|TRBJ2-3
TGCAGTGCCGGCGGTGCGCGGGACTCCACAGATACGCAGTATTTT
CSAGGARDSTDTQYF
>TRBV29-1|-|-|TRBJ1-1
TGCAGCGTAGCGTACAGGGTGAACACTGAAGCTTTCTTT
CSVAYRVNTEAFF
>TRBV20-1|TRBD2|-|TRBJ2-3
TGCAGTGCTCCCCGGGGAGGGAATACGCAGTATTTT
CSAPRGGNTQYF
>TRBV20-1|-|few|TRBJ1-5
TGCAGTGCTAGCATCGGGGTGAGCAATCAGCCCCAGCATTTT
CSASIGVSNQPQHF
>TRBV20-1|-|-|TRBJ1-2
TGCAGTGCTAGAGTTAGTAGTCACTATGGCTACACCTTC
CSARVSSHYGYTF
>TRBV28|-|few|TRBJ2-3
TGTGCCAGCAGTTTACAGGGGGGGACAGATACGCAGTATTTT
CASSLQGGTDTQYF
>TRBV6-1|-|few|TRBJ1-1
TGTGCCAGCAGTGCCCCAGGGAAAGTGAACACTGAAGCTTTCTTT
CASSAPGKVNTEAFF
>TRBV19|TRBD2|few|TRBJ2-1
TGTGCCAGTAGTATAACGGGAGGGGCCCGCGTTGGGCAGTTCTTC
CASSITGGARVGQFF
>TRBV27|TRBD2|-|TRBJ2-7
TGTGCCAGCAGTTGGGTCGGCGGGAGTCAATACGAGCAGTACTTC
CASSWVGGSQYEQYF
>TRBV6-1|-|-|TRBJ1-4
TGTGCCAGCAACCCCCGAGGGGTAAATGAAAAACTGTTTTTT
CASNPRGVNEKLFF
>TRBV30|-|-|TRBJ2-1
TGTGCCTGGAGTGTGGGCCAGTACAATGAGCAGTTCTTC
CAWSVGQYNEQFF
>TRBV20-1|TRBD2|few|TRBJ2-5
TGCAGTGCTACCCGGACTAGCGGGAGGTACCAAGAGACCCAGTACTTC
CSATRTSGRYQETQYF
>TRBV21-1|-|-|TRBJ1-1
TGTGCCAGCAGCAAAGCGCCATTCAAGGGACCCTGGGATATGAACACTGAAGCTTTCTTT
CASSKAPFKGPWDMNTEAFF
>TRBV19|TRBD1|-|TRBJ1-2
TGTGCCAGTAGTCTTTACAGGGGAGAGGCGTATGGCTACACCTTC
CASSLYRGEAYGYTF
>TRBV12-3/TRBV12-4|-|few|TRBJ2-2
TGTGCCAGCAGTTTTCGGGTAGCGACTCCCGGGGAGCTGTTTTTT
CASSFRVATPGELFF
>TRBV30|-|few|TRBJ1-6
TGTGCCTGGAGTGGCGGCTGGAGGAAGCCACCTAATTCACCCCTCCACTTT
CAWSGGWRKPPNSPLHF
>TRBV10-3|TRBD2|few|TRBJ2-5
TGTGCCATCAGGGGGGAGGGGAGAGGAGAGACCCAGTACTTC
CAIRGEGRGETQYF
>TRBV6-1|-|few|TRBJ2-7
TGTGCCAGCAGGGCCACGGCAGGGGATTCCTACGAGCAGTACTTC
CASRATAGDSYEQYF
>TRBV25-1|TRBD1|few|TRBJ1-1
TGTGCCAGCAGTGAATACCGACAGGGGTATAACACTGAAGCTTTCTTT
CASSEYRQGYNTEAFF
>TRBV27|-|few|TRBJ2-2
TGTGCCAGCAGTTCCTCCCGCCGACAGGATCCGTACACCGGGGAGCTGTTTTTT
CASSSSRRQDPYTGELFF
>TRBV20-1|TRBD1|-|TRBJ1-6
TGCAGCGCTACTCTTGGGGGACAGAGCTCCTATAATTCACCCCTCCACTTT
CSATLGGQSSYNSPLHF
>TRBV2|TRBD1|few|TRBJ1-3
TGTGCCAGCCAGCCGGGACAGCGGGGAAACACCATATATTTT
CASQPGQRGNTIYF
>TRBV6-5|-|-|TRBJ1-2
TGTGCCAGCAGTTACCAGAACGAACCGGGGGGGTATGGCTACACCTTC
CASSYQNEPGGYGYTF
>TRBV7-8|-|-|TRBJ2-5
TGTGCCAGCAGCTTGCCCATGCAAGAGACCCAGTACTTC
CASSLPMQETQYF
>TRBV10-3|-|few|TRBJ1-2
TGTGCCATCAGTGCAGGCGAGGGGGATGGCTACACCTTC
CAISAGEGDGYTF
>TRBV2|TRBD1|-|TRBJ1-2
TGTGCCAGCACCCTGGGACAGGGGCTGGGTGGCTACACCTTC
CASTLGQGLGGYTF
>TRBV2|-|few|TRBJ1-2
TGTGCCAGCAGTGCAGGGGCCGACTATGGCTACACCTTC
CASSAGADYGYTF
>TRBV7-9|-|-|TRBJ1-1
TGTGCCAGCACCCAAGGGGCCGATATGAACACTGAAGCTTTCTTT
CASTQGADMNTEAFF
>TRBV7-3|TRBD2|-|TRBJ2-1
TGTGCCAGCACCCCCGGGCCGGGACTAACTTTCTACAATGAGCAGTTCTTC
CASTPGPGLTFYNEQFF
>TRBV3-1|-|-|TRBJ1-6
TGTGCCAGCAGCCGACAGGATTCACCCCTCCACTTT
CASSRQDSPLHF